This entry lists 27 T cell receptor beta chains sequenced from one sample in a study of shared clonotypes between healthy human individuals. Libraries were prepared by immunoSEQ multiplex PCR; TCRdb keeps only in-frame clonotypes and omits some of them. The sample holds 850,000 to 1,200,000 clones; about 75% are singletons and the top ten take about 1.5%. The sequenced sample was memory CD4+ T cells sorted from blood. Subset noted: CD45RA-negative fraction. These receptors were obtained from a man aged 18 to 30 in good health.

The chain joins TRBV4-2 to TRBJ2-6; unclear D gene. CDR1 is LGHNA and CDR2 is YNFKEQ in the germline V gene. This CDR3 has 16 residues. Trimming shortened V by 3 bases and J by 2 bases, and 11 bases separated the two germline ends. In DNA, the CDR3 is TGTGCCAGCAGCCAGGGGTCAGTAGCTGGGGCCAACGTCCTGACTTTC. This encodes CASSQGSVAGANVLTF.

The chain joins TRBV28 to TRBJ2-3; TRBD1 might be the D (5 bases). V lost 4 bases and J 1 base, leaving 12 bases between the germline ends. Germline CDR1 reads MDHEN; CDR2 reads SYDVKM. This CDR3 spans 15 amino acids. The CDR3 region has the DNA TGTGCCAGCAGTTGGGGCTCGGGCGGCACAGATACGCAGTATTTT. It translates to CASSWGSGGTDTQYF.

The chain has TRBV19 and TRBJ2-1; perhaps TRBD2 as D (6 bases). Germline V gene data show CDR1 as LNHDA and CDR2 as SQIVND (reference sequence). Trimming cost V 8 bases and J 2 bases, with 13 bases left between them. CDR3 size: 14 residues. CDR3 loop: CASSVSGPYNEQFF. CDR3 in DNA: TGTGCCAGTTCCGTAAGCGGGCCCTACAATGAGCAGTTCTTC.

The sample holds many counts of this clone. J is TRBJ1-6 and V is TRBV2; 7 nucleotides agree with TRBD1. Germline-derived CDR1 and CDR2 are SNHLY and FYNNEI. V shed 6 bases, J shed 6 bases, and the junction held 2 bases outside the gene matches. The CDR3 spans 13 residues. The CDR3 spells CASRGTVNSPLHF. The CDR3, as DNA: TGTGCCAGCAGGGGGACAGTTAATTCACCCCTCCACTTT.

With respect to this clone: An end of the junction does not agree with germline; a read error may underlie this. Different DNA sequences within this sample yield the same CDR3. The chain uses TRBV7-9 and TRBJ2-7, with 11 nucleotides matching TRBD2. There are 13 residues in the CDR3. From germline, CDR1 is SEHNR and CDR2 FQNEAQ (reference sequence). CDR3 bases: TGTGCCAGCAGCCTAGCGGGAGGCTACGAGCAGTACTTC. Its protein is CASSLAGGYEQYF. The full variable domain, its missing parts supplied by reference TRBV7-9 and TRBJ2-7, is DTGVSQNPRHKITKRGQNVTFRCDPISEHNRLYWYRQTLGQGPEFLTYFQNEAQLEKSRLLSDRFSAERPKGSFSTLEIQRTEQGDSAMYLCASSLAGGYEQYFGPGTRLTVT.

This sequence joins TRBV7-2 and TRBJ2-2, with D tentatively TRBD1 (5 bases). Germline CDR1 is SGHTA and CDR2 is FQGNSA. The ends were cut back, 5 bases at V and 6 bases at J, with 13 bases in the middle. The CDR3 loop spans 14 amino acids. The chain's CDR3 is CASSPAGWAGELFF. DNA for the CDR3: TGTGCCAGCAGCCCCGCAGGGTGGGCCGGGGAGCTGTTTTTT.

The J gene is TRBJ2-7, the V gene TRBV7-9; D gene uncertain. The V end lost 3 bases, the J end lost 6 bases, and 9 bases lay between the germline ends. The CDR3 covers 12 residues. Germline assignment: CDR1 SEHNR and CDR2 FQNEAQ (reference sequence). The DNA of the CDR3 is TGTGCCAGCAGCTTTTCGTCGGGCGAGCAGTACTTC. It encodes CASSFSSGEQYF. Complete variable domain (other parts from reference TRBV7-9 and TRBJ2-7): DTGVSQNPRHKITKRGQNVTFRCDPISEHNRLYWYRQTLGQGPEFLTYFQNEAQLEKSRLLSDRFSAERPKGSFSTLEIQRTEQGDSAMYLCASSFSSGEQYFGPGTRLTVT.

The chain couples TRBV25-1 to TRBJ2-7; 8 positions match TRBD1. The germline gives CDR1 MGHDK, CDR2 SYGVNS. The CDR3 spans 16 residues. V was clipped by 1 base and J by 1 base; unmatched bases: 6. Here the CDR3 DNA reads TGTGCCAGCAGTGAATTGTACAGGGGGTATTCCTACGAGCAGTACTTC. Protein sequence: CASSELYRGYSYEQYF.

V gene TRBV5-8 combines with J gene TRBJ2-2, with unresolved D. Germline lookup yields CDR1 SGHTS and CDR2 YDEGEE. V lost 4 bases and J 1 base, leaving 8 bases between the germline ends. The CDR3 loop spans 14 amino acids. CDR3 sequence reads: CASSGRQNTGELFF. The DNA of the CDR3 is TGTGCCAGCAGCGGTAGACAGAACACCGGGGAGCTGTTTTTT.

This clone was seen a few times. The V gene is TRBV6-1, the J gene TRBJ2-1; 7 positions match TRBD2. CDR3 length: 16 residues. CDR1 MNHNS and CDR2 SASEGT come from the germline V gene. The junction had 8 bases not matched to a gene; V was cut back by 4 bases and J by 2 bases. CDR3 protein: CASSASKRGTYNEQFF. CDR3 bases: TGTGCCAGCAGTGCTTCCAAGCGGGGTACCTACAATGAGCAGTTCTTC.

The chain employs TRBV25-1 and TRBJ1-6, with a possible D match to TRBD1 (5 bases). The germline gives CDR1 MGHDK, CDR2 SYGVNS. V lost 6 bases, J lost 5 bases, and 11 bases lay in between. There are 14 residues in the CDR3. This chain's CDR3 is CASRGDRDNSPLHF. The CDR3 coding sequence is TGTGCCAGCAGGGGAGACAGAGATAATTCACCCCTCCACTTT.

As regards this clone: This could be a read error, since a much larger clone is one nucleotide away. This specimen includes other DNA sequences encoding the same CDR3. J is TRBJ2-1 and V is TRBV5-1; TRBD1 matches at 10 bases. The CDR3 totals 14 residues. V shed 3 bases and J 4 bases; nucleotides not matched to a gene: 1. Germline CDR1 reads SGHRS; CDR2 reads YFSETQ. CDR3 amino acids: CASSWGQGYNEQFF. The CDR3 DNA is TGCGCCAGCAGCTGGGGACAGGGGTACAATGAGCAGTTCTTC.

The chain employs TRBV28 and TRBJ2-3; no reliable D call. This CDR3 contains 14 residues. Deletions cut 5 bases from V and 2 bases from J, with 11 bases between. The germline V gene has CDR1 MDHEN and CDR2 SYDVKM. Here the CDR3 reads CASSPPGPTDTQYF. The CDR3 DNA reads TGTGCCAGCAGTCCCCCCGGACCCACAGATACGCAGTATTTT.

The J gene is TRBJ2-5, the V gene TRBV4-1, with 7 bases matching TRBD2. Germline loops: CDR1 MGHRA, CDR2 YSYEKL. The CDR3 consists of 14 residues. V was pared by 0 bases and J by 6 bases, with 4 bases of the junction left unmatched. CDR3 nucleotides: TGCGCCAGCAGCCAAGACGGGGGGAGCAAGACCCAGTACTTC. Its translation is CASSQDGGSKTQYF.

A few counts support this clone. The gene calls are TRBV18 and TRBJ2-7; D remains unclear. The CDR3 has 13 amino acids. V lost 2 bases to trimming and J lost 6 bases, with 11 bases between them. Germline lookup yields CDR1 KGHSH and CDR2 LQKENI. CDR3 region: CASSPITDSEQYF. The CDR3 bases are TGTGCCAGCTCACCAATAACGGATTCCGAGCAGTACTTC.

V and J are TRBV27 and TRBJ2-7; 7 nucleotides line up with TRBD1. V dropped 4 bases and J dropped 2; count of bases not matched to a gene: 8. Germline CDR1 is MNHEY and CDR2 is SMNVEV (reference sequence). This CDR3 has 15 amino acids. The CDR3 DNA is TGTGCCAGCAGTTCCCAGTACAGGGGTACCTACGAGCAGTACTTC. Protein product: CASSSQYRGTYEQYF.

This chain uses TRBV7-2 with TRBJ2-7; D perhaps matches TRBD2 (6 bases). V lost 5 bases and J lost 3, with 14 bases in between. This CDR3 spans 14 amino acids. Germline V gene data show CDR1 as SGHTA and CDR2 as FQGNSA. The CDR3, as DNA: TGTGCCAGCAGCCGAATGGCGGGAAGCTACGAGCAGTACTTC. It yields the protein CASSRMAGSYEQYF.

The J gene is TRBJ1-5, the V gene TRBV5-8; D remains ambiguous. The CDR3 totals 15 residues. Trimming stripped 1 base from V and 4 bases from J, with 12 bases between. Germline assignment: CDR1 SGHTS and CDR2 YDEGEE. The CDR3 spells CASSLSPAPNQPQHF. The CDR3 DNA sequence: TGTGCCAGCAGCTTGTCTCCAGCGCCGAATCAGCCCCAGCATTTT. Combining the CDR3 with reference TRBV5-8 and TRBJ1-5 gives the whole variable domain EAGVTQSPTHLIKTRGQQATLRCSPISGHTSVYWYQQALGLGLQFLLWYDEGEERNRGNFPPRFSGRQFPNYSSELNVNALELEDSALYLCASSLSPAPNQPQHFGDGTRLSIL.

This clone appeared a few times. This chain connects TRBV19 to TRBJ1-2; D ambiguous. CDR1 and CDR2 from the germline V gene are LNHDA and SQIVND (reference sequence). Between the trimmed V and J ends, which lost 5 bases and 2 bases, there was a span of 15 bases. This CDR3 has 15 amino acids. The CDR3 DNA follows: TGTGCCAGTAGTCTGGGGAGGGCGAGGAACTATGGCTACACCTTC. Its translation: CASSLGRARNYGYTF.

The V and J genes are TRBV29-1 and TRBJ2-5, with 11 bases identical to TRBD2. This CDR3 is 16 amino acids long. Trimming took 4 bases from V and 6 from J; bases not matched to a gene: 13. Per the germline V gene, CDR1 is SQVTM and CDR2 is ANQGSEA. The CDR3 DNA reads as TGCAGCGTTGTGATTAGCGGGAGGGCCGGGGGGAAGACCCAGTACTTC. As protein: CSVVISGRAGGKTQYF.

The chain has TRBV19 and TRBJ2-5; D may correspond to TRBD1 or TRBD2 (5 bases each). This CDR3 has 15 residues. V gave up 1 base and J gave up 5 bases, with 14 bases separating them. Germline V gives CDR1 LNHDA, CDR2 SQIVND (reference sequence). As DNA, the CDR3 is TGTGCCAGTAGTATAGGGGGACCTAGCTGGGAGACCCAGTACTTC. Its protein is CASSIGGPSWETQYF.

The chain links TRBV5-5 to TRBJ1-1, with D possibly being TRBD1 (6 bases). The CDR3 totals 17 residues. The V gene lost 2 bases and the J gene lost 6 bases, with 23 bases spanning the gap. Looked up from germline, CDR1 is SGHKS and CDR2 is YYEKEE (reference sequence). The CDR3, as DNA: TGTGCCAGCAGCTTTCGCCGAGCAGGGGTCGGTATCGCTGAAGCTTTCTTT. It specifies CASSFRRAGVGIAEAFF. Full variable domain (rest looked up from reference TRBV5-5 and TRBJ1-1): DAGVTQSPTHLIKTRGQQVTLRCSPISGHKSVSWYQQVLGQGPQFIFQYYEKEERGRGNFPDRFSARQFPNYSSELNVNALLLGDSALYLCASSFRRAGVGIAEAFFGQGTRLTVV.

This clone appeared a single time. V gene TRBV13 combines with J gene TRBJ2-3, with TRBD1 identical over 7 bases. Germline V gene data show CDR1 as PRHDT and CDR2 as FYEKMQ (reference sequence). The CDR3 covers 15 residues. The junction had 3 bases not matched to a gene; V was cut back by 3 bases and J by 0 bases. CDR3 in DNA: TGTGCCAGCAGCTTCTTGGACAGGAGCACAGATACGCAGTATTTT. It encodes CASSFLDRSTDTQYF. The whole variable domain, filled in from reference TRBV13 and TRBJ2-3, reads AAGVIQSPRHLIKEKRETATLKCYPIPRHDTVYWYQQGPGQDPQFLISFYEKMQSDKGSIPDRFSAQQFSDYHSELNMSSLELGDSALYFCASSFLDRSTDTQYFGPGTRLTVL.

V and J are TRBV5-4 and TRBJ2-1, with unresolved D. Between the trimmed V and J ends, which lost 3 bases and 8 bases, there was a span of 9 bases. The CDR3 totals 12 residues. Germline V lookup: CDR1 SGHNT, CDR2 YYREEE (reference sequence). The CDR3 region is CASSWGRDEQFF. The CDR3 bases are TGTGCCAGCAGCTGGGGAAGGGATGAGCAGTTCTTC.

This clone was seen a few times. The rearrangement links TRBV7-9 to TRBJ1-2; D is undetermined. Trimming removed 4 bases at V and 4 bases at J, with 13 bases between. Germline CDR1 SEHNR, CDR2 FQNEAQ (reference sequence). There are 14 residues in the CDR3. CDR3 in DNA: TGTGCCAGCAGCTCGGGCGCAGGAATCTATGGCTACACCTTC. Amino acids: CASSSGAGIYGYTF.

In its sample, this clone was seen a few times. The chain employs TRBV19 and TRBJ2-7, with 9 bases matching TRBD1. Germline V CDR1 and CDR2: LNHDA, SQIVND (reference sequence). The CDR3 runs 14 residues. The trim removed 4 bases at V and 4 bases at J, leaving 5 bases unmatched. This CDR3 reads CASSRTGENYEQYF. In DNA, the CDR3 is TGTGCCAGTAGTAGGACAGGGGAGAATTACGAGCAGTACTTC.

The CDR3 DNA reads TGTGCCAGCAGTATTAGGACCAGGGGCTACACCTTC. Its translation is CASSIRTRGYTF. The chain carries TRBV2 and TRBJ1-2; D is unresolved. This CDR3 spans 12 amino acids. Germline V gene data show CDR1 as SNHLY and CDR2 as FYNNEI. V shed 5 bases and J shed 8 bases, with 12 bases lying between them.